Sequencing of this T cell receptor beta chain was carried out in a study of blood T cell repertoires in COVID-19. As for the study in general: Acute and convalescent COVID-19 specimens originated in the United States, Italy and Spain. In each case, the material was cDNA or gDNA derived from T cells, B-cell-depleted T cells, or PBMCs.

In the study's own analysis: Amplified reference gene primers provided the basis for estimating nucleated cell counts. Using immunoSEQ multiplex PCR, the repertoire was profiled, and TCRdb retains in-frame clones only, with some absent. That table is the source of V, J and clone size, and D and trimming were worked out from the DNA. The sample lists 100,000 to 150,000 clones; 70% to 85% were seen once. The CDR3 length is 16 residues. The ends lost 4 bases at V and 6 bases at J; junction bases unmatched: 9. Per the germline V gene, CDR1 is SGHRS and CDR2 is YFSETQ. The V and J genes are TRBV5-1 and TRBJ2-1; 11 nucleotides align to TRBD1. The clonotype was recovered from a woman of 80 years or more with acute or convalescent COVID-19. Specimen: peripheral blood. CDR3 DNA: TGCGCCAGCAGCCTCCGGCCAGGACAGGGGGCCAATGAGCAGTTCTTC. Its protein is CASSLRPGQGANEQFF.